These 20 T cell receptor beta chains originate from one sample sequenced in a study of regulatory T cells in long-lasting Graves disease. The time point: persistent/refractory GD, antithyroid drugs over 5 years with positive TRAb. Isolated PBMC RNA provided the starting material for the TCR library. With iRepertoire HTBI primers and Arm-PCR of CDR3 regions, TCR beta libraries were built. TCRdb re-called the multiplex PCR reads through MiXCR, storing one row per CDR3 protein. The data show some 470,000 distinct CDR3 sequences, 20% to 25% seen once. The sample in question was peripheral blood mononuclear cells (PBMCs), obtained when the disease was refractory, from a patient treated with antithyroid drugs. All receptors come from a female donor with Graves disease.

This clonotype came up a few times. This chain connects TRBV14 to TRBJ1-2; no definite D call. The germline V and J ends were trimmed by 0 bases and 7 bases, with 9 bases remaining between them. CDR1 is SGHDN and CDR2 is FVKESK in the germline V gene. This CDR3 contains 13 residues. The CDR3 spells CASSQDSWGGYTF. CDR3 nucleotides: TGTGCCAGCAGCCAAGACTCATGGGGTGGCTACACCTTC.

In the case of this clonotype: This clone may be a read error of a much larger clone one base away. The chain joins TRBV9 to TRBJ1-4, with D possibly being TRBD1 (5 bases). The CDR3 loop spans 15 amino acids. The V gene lost 0 bases and the J gene lost 7 bases, with 13 bases spanning the gap. Germline V CDR1 and CDR2: SGDLS, YYNGEE. DNA for the CDR3: TGTGCCAGCAGCGTAGCTGGCAGGGTATGTGAAAAACTGTTTTTT. It yields the protein CASSVAGRVCEKLFF.

This clonotype was observed at least ten times. This chain uses TRBV6-1 with TRBJ1-1, with 10 nucleotides matching TRBD1. The CDR3 consists of 15 residues. Germline CDR1 and CDR2: MNHNS and SASEGT. The V and J ends lost 6 bases and 1 base, in that order; junction bases with no gene match: 5. The CDR3 spells CASRSRQGANTEAFF. The CDR3 DNA is TGTGCCAGCAGGTCGAGACAGGGGGCGAACACTGAAGCTTTCTTT.

The rearrangement links TRBV12-3 or TRBV12-4 to TRBJ2-7; possibly TRBD1 for D (5 bases). V was clipped by 3 bases and J by 2 bases, with 11 bases between them. CDR3 length equals 14 residues. The CDR3 region has the DNA TGTGCCAGCAGTTTGAAGGGGCCCCCCTACGAGCAGTACTTC. Residues: CASSLKGPPYEQYF.

In its sample, this clonotype was seen many times. The CDR3: CASSLEQGWETQYF. The DNA of the CDR3 is TGTGCCAGCAGCTTAGAGCAGGGTTGGGAGACCCAGTACTTC. The chain couples TRBV7-9 to TRBJ2-5, with D perhaps matching TRBD1 (5 bases). This CDR3 is built from 14 residues. Germline V gene data show CDR1 as SEHNR and CDR2 as FQNEAQ (reference sequence). The V end lost 1 base, the J end lost 5 bases, and 11 bases lay between the germline ends.

Many counts were recorded for this clonotype. The chain is built from TRBV27 and TRBJ2-7; TRBD2 is a possible D gene (6 bases). CDR3 length equals 17 residues. Per the germline V gene, CDR1 is MNHEY and CDR2 is SMNVEV (reference sequence). Trimming cost V 0 bases and J 2 bases, with 17 bases left between them. CDR3 in DNA: TGTGCCAGCAGTTTATCAGGAGGGGCGGACACAACCTACGAGCAGTACTTC. Its protein product is CASSLSGGADTTYEQYF.

This clonotype was recorded at least ten times. The gene calls are TRBV6-1 and TRBJ1-4; D call uncertain. The CDR3 spans 14 residues. The germline V gene encodes CDR1 MNHNS and CDR2 SASEGT. The ends were cut back, 8 bases at V and 5 bases at J, with 15 bases in the middle. CDR3 sequence reads: CASGEGDTNEKLFF. CDR3 in DNA: TGTGCCAGCGGAGAGGGTGACACCAATGAAAAACTGTTTTTT.

The chain combines TRBV15 with TRBJ1-5; D unclear. The CDR3 consists of 12 residues. Germline values: CDR1 LNHNV, CDR2 YYDKDF (reference sequence). Trimming stripped 8 bases from V and 11 bases from J, with 16 bases between. The CDR3 here is CATGVGPGAQHF. CDR3 in DNA: TGTGCCACCGGGGTGGGTCCGGGAGCCCAGCATTTT.

This chain links TRBV29-1 with TRBJ2-7; 10 nucleotides match TRBD1. The CDR3 spans 13 residues. Germline V gene lookup returns CDR1 SQVTM and CDR2 ANQGSEA. Germline trimming cut 6 bases from V and 3 bases from J; bases unmatched to any gene: 5. CDR3 in DNA: TGCAGCGTGCCGGGACAGGGGCTCTACGAGCAGTACTTC. It yields the protein CSVPGQGLYEQYF.

This clonotype came up many times. The rearrangement uses TRBV27 and TRBJ2-7; a possible D gene is TRBD2 (5 bases). Per the germline V gene, CDR1 is MNHEY and CDR2 is SMNVEV (reference sequence). CDR3 length: 15 amino acids. V lost 2 bases to trimming and J lost 2 bases, with 13 bases between them. CDR3 sequence reads: CASSLRVARAYEQYF. CDR3 sequence (DNA): TGTGCCAGCAGTTTAAGGGTAGCGAGGGCCTACGAGCAGTACTTC.

This clonotype was observed many times. The CDR3 region has the DNA TGTGCCAGCAGTATTACAGGACTGAACACTGAAGCTTTCTTT. This sequence encodes CASSITGLNTEAFF. The chain uses TRBV6-1 and TRBJ1-1; tentatively, D is TRBD1 (5 bases). V was pared by 5 bases and J by 0 bases, with 10 bases between. Looked up from germline, CDR1 is MNHNS and CDR2 is SASEGT. The CDR3 contains 14 residues.

This clonotype was counted many times. The rearrangement links TRBV27 to TRBJ1-1; D possibly corresponds to TRBD1 (6 bases). The CDR3 contains 13 residues. Germline values: CDR1 MNHEY, CDR2 SMNVEV (reference sequence). V was cut by 3 bases and J by 8 bases, with 13 bases left in between. The CDR3 here is CASSFSQGGEAFF. The CDR3 DNA sequence: TGTGCCAGCAGTTTTTCACAGGGAGGAGAAGCTTTCTTT.

The gene calls are TRBV4-3 and TRBJ1-1, with a weak D call TRBD1 (5 bases). The V and J ends lost 1 base and 1 base respectively, with 13 bases between them. CDR1 and CDR2 from the germline V gene are LGHNA and YSLEER. This CDR3 contains 16 residues. As DNA, the CDR3 is TGCGCCAGCAGCCAAGTGTGGGGGGGTACGAACACTGAAGCTTTCTTT. It codes for CASSQVWGGTNTEAFF.

The CDR3 DNA follows: TGCAGTGCTCCACGGACAGGGGGTTTGAACACTGAAGCTTTCTTT. This gives the protein CSAPRTGGLNTEAFF. The rearrangement uses TRBV20-1 and TRBJ1-1; 10 bases fit TRBD1. From germline, CDR1 is DFQATT and CDR2 SNEGSKA (reference sequence). This CDR3 contains 15 residues. The V segment lost 5 bases and the J segment 0 bases; nucleotides outside the gene matches: 6.

With respect to this clonotype: A much larger clonotype is one base distant, so this may be a read error. The chain recombines TRBV28 with TRBJ2-7; TRBD1 is a possible D gene (5 bases). V lost 3 bases and J 2 bases, leaving 14 bases between the germline ends. The germline gives CDR1 MDHEN, CDR2 SYDVKM. The CDR3 sequence is 15 residues long. CDR3 amino acids: CASSLGVAGTYEQYF. CDR3 in DNA: TGTGCCAGCAGTTTGGGTGTAGCAGGGACCTACGAGCAGTACTTC.

This clonotype has just one count. Here the CDR3 reads CASSLTEAPGANVLTF. The CDR3 nucleotides are TGCGCCAGCAGCTTGACAGAGGCACCTGGGGCCAACGTCCTGACTTTC. The chain recombines TRBV5-1 with TRBJ2-6; no clear D gene. Germline V gives CDR1 SGHRS, CDR2 YFSETQ. The V end was cut by 1 base, the J end by 2 bases, with 10 bases between. CDR3 length equals 16 residues. Full variable domain (outside the CDR3, taken from reference TRBV5-1 and TRBJ2-6): KAGVTQTPRYLIKTRGQQVTLSCSPISGHRSVSWYQQTPGQGLQFLFEYFSETQRNKGNFPGRFSGRQFSNSRSEMNVSTLELGDSALYLCASSLTEAPGANVLTFGAGSRLTVL.

In nucleotides, the CDR3 is TGCGCCAGCAGCCAAGCCGGGACAGGGACTCGATTGACTGAAGCTTTCTTT. It is translated as CASSQAGTGTRLTEAFF. The rearrangement joins TRBV4-1 to TRBJ1-1, with 9 bases matching TRBD1. V shed 1 base, J shed 5 bases, and the junction held 11 bases outside the gene matches. Germline loops: CDR1 MGHRA, CDR2 YSYEKL. This CDR3 contains 17 residues.

The chain combines TRBV19 with TRBJ1-2, with 8 bases matching TRBD1. Germline V gene lookup returns CDR1 LNHDA and CDR2 SQIVND (reference sequence). The CDR3 is made up of 14 amino acids. J lost 3 bases, V lost 5 bases, and 5 bases had no gene match. The CDR3 reads CASSGQGEDYGYTF. The CDR3 DNA reads as TGTGCCAGTAGTGGACAGGGTGAAGACTATGGCTACACCTTC.

This clonotype has more than one count but fewer than ten. This sequence joins TRBV29-1 and TRBJ2-5; D may be TRBD1 (5 bases). This CDR3 is 12 amino acids long. Looked up from germline, CDR1 is SQVTM and CDR2 is ANQGSEA. V lost 8 bases and J lost 1, with 11 bases in between. The CDR3 spells CSPLTAQETQYF. The CDR3 bases are TGCAGCCCCCTGACAGCCCAAGAGACCCAGTACTTC.

Concerning this clonotype itself: This may arise from a read error, as a much more abundant clone is one base away. This CDR3 fails to terminate in the conserved phenylalanine or tryptophan, so it likely reflects a read error. The chain uses TRBV5-1 and TRBJ2-7, with TRBD1 as a possible D gene (5 bases). CDR3 size: 14 residues. V was pared by 2 bases and J by 2 bases, with 11 bases between. Germline CDR1 is SGHRS and CDR2 is YFSETQ. The CDR3 DNA reads TGCGCCAGCAGCTTAGGGGAACAAACCTACGAGCAGTACCTC. Translation gives CASSLGEQTYEQYL.